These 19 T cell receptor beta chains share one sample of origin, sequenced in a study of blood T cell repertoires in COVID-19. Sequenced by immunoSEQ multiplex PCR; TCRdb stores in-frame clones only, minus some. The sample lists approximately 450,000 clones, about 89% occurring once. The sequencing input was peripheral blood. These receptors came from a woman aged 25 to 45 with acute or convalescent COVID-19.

The CDR3 spells CASSPDSSTTDTQYF. The CDR3 DNA reads TGTGCCAGCTCACCCGACAGCTCGACCACAGATACGCAGTATTTT. This chain joins TRBV18 and TRBJ2-3; D may be TRBD1 (5 bases). CDR3 size: 15 residues. Germline loops: CDR1 KGHSH, CDR2 LQKENI. Trimming shortened V by 3 bases and J by 2 bases, and 12 bases separated the two germline ends.

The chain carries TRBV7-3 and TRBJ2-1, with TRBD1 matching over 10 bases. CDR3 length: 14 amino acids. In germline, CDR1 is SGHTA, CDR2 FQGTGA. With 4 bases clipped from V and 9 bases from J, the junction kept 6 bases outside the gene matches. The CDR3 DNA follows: TGTGCCAGCAGCTCCCAGACAGGGGGCAGTGAGCAGTTCTTC. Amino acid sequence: CASSSQTGGSEQFF. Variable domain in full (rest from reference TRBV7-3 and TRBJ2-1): GAGVSQTPSNKVTEKGKYVELRCDPISGHTALYWYRQSLGQGPEFLIYFQGTGAADDSGLPNDRFFAVRPEGSVSTLKIQRTERGDSAVYLCASSSQTGGSEQFFGPGTRLTVL.

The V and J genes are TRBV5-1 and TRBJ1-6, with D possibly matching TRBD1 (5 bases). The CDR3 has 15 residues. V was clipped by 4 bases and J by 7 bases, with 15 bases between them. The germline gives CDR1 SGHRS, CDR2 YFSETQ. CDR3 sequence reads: CASSPGEQENSPLHF. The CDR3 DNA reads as TGCGCCAGCAGCCCGGGGGAACAGGAGAATTCACCCCTCCACTTT.

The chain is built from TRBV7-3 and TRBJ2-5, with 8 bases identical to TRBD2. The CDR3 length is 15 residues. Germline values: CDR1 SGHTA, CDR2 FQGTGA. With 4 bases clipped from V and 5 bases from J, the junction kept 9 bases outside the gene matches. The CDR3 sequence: CASSWSSGVGETQYF. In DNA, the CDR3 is TGTGCCAGCAGCTGGAGTAGCGGGGTGGGGGAGACCCAGTACTTC.

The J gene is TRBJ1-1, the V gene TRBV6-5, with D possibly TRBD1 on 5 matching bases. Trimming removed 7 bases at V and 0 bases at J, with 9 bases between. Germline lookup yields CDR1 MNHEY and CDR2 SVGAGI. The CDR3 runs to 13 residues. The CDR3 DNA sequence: TGTGCCAGCACAAGACAGTTGAACACTGAAGCTTTCTTT. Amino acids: CASTRQLNTEAFF.

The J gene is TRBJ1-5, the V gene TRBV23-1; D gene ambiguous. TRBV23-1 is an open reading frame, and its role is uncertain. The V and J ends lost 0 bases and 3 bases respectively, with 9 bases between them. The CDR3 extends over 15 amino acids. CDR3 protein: CASSQSWPHNQPQHF. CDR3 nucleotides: TGCGCCAGCAGTCAATCTTGGCCACACAATCAGCCCCAGCATTTT.

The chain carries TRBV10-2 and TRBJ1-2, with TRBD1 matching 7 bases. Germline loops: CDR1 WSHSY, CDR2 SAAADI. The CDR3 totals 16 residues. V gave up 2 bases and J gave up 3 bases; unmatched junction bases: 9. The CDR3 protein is CASSEANRGRYYGYTF. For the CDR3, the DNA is TGCGCCAGCAGTGAGGCTAACAGGGGCCGCTACTATGGCTACACCTTC.

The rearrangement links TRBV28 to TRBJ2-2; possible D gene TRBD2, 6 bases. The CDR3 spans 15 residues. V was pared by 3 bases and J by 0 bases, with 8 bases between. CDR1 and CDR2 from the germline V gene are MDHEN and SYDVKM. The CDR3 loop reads CASSLGGANTGELFF. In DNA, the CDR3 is TGTGCCAGCAGTTTGGGCGGGGCGAACACCGGGGAGCTGTTTTTT.

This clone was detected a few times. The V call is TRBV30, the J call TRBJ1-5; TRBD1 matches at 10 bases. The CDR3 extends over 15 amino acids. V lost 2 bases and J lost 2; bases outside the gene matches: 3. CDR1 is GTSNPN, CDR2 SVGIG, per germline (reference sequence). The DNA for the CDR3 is TGTGCCTGGAGTTCAGGGACAGGGGGCAATCAGCCCCAGCATTTT. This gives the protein CAWSSGTGGNQPQHF.

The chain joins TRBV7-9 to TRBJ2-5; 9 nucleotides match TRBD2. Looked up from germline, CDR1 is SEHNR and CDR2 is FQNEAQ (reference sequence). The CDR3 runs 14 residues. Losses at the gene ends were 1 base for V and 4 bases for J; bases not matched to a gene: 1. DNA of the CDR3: TGTGCCAGCAGCTTAGGACTAGCGGCAGAGACCCAGTACTTC. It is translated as CASSLGLAAETQYF. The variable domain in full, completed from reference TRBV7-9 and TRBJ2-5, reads DTGVSQNPRHKITKRGQNVTFRCDPISEHNRLYWYRQTLGQGPEFLTYFQNEAQLEKSRLLSDRFSAERPKGSFSTLEIQRTEQGDSAMYLCASSLGLAAETQYFGPGTRLLVL.

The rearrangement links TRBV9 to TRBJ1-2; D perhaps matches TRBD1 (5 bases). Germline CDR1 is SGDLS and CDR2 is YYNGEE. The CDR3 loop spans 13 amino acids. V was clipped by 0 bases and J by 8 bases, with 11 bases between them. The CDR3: CASSVVSGMGYTF. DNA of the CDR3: TGTGCCAGCAGCGTAGTTTCAGGGATGGGCTACACCTTC. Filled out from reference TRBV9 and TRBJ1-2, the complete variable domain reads DSGVTQTPKHLITATGQRVTLRCSPRSGDLSVYWYQQSLDQGLQFLIQYYNGEERAKGNILERFSAQQFPDLHSELNLSSLELGDSALYFCASSVVSGMGYTFGSGTRLTVV.

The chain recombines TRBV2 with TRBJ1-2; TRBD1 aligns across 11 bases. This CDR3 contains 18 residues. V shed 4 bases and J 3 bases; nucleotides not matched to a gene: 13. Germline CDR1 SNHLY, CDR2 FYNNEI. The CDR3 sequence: CASSGPPGQGGRDYGYTF. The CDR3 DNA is TGTGCCAGCAGTGGCCCTCCGGGACAGGGGGGTAGAGACTATGGCTACACCTTC.

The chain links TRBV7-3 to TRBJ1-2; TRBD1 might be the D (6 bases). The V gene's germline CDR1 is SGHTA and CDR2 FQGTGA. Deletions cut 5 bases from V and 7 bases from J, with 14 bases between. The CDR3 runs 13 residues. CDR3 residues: CASSLTGRGGYTF. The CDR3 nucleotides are TGTGCCAGCAGCCTCACCGGCAGGGGTGGCTACACCTTC.

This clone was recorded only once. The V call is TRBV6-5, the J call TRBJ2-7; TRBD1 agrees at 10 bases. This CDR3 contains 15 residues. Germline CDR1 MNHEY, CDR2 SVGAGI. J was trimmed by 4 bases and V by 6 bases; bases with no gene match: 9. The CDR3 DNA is TGTGCCAGCAGAAGCACCGGGACAGGGGTGTACGAGCAGTACTTC. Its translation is CASRSTGTGVYEQYF.

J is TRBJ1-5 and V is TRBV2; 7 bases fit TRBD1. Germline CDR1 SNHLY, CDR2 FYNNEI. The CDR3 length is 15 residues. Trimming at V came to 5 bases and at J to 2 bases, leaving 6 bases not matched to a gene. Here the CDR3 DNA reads TGTGCCAGCAGTTCGACAGGGATCGGCAATCAGCCCCAGCATTTT. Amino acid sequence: CASSSTGIGNQPQHF.

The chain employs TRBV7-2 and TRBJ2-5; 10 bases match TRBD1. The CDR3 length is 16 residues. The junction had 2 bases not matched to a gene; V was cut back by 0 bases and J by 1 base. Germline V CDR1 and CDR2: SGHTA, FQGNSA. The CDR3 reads CASSLAGTGVQETQYF. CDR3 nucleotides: TGTGCCAGCAGCTTAGCCGGGACAGGGGTCCAAGAGACCCAGTACTTC. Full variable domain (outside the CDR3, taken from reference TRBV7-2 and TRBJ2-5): GAGVSQSPSNKVTEKGKDVELRCDPISGHTALYWYRQSLGQGLEFLIYFQGNSAPDKSGLPSDRFSAERTGGSVSTLTIQRTQQEDSAVYLCASSLAGTGVQETQYFGPGTRLLVL.

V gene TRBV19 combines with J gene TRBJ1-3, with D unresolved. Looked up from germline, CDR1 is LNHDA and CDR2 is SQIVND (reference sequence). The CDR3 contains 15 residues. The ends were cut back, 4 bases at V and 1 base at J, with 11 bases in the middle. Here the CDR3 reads CASSTSEGSGNTIYF. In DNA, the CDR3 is TGTGCCAGTAGTACCTCTGAGGGATCTGGAAACACCATATATTTT. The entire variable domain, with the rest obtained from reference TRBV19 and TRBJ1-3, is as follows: DGGITQSPKYLFRKEGQNVTLSCEQNLNHDAMYWYRQDPGQGLRLIYYSQIVNDFQKGDIAEGYSVSREKKESFPLTVTSAQKNPTAFYLCASSTSEGSGNTIYFGEGSWLTVV.

The CDR3 protein is CASSEQGALYEQYF. CDR3 nucleotides: TGTGCCAGCAGTGAACAGGGGGCGCTCTACGAGCAGTACTTC. This sequence joins TRBV5-4 and TRBJ2-7, with 9 bases lining up with TRBD1. Trimming at V came to 5 bases and at J to 3 bases, leaving 6 bases not matched to a gene. The germline gives CDR1 SGHNT, CDR2 YYREEE (reference sequence). This CDR3 spans 14 amino acids.

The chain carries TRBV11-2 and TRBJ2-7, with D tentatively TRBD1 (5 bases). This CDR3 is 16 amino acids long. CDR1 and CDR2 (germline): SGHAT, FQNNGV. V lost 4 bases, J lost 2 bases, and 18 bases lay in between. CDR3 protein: CASSSLGATAPYEQYF. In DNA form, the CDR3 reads TGTGCCAGCAGCTCTCTAGGGGCCACCGCCCCCTACGAGCAGTACTTC.